This is a list of T cell receptor beta chains from one sample in a study of cytomegalovirus exposure and HLA in healthy donors. The table came from immunoSEQ multiplex PCR; TCRdb's copy has only in-frame clones and leaves some out. The repertoire holds about 130,000 clones, 70% to 80% seen once, with 0.95% to 1.5% in the top ten. Sequencing was performed on PBMCs. These receptors were taken from a man in his forties or fifties in good health and CMV-seronegative. CDR3s include the opening cysteine and the closing phenylalanine or tryptophan. D genes are given only for firm matches. Clone size, where shown, is once, few, many, or a class for clones that have expanded.

d_gene,j_gene,abundance,v_gene,CDR3nt,CDR3aa
TRBD2,TRBJ2-5,.,TRBV19,TGTGCCAGTAGTATAATTGAGACTAGCGGGAAAGAGACCCAGTACTTC,CASSIIETSGKETQYF
TRBD2,TRBJ2-7,.,TRBV5-1,TGCGCCAGCAGCTCGAATCCGGGACTAGCGGAACCTACCTACGAGCAGTACTTC,CASSSNPGLAEPTYEQYF
.,TRBJ2-7,.,TRBV19,TGTGCCAGTAATGAACAGGGTCTTTCCTACGAGCAGTACTTC,CASNEQGLSYEQYF
.,TRBJ2-3,.,TRBV13,TGTGCCAGCAGCTTAGAGGGAGTGGGGACAGATACGCAGTATTTT,CASSLEGVGTDTQYF
.,TRBJ1-1,few,TRBV7-2,TGTGCCAGCAGCTTAGTAGGGGGGAACACTGAAGCTTTCTTT,CASSLVGGNTEAFF
.,TRBJ1-1,.,TRBV10-3,TGTGCCACCGGACAGATGAACACTGAAGCTTTCTTT,CATGQMNTEAFF
.,TRBJ2-1,once,TRBV4-2,TGTGCCAGCAGCCAATACGGGTACAATGAGCAGTTCTTC,CASSQYGYNEQFF
.,TRBJ1-5,few,TRBV28,TGTGCCAGCGGAGGGGATCAGCCCCAGCATTTT,CASGGDQPQHF
TRBD1,TRBJ2-5,.,TRBV9,TGTGCCAGCAGCGTAGGACAGGGTCACCAAGAGACCCAGTACTTC,CASSVGQGHQETQYF
.,TRBJ2-2,.,TRBV28,TGTGCCAGCAAAAGCCCCGGGGAGCTGTTTTTT,CASKSPGELFF
TRBD2,TRBJ2-1,.,TRBV7-2,TGTGCCAGCAGCTTTTTACTAGCGGGAGATGAGCAGTTCTTC,CASSFLLAGDEQFF
.,TRBJ2-5,.,TRBV9,TGTGCCAGCAGGGGGGGGGCAGAAGAGACCCAGTACTTC,CASRGGAEETQYF
.,TRBJ1-2,.,TRBV7-2,TGTGCCAGCAGCTTGAAACCCGACAATCGGCATGGCTACACCTTC,CASSLKPDNRHGYTF
TRBD1,TRBJ2-3,few,TRBV5-5,TGTGCCAGCAGCTTGTTTCCCCGACAGGGTGAATCAGATACGCAGTATTTT,CASSLFPRQGESDTQYF
TRBD2,TRBJ2-3,.,TRBV9,TGTGCCAGCAGCGTAGGGGCTAGCGGGAAGGTGGATACGCAGTATTTT,CASSVGASGKVDTQYF
.,TRBJ2-7,.,TRBV19,TGTGCCAGTAGTATTGCGGAGGGCCAGGGCGAGCAGTACTTC,CASSIAEGQGEQYF
.,TRBJ2-5,once,TRBV20-1,TGCAGTGCTAGAGGCAGGGGGACCCAGTACTTC,CSARGRGTQYF
TRBD1,TRBJ2-7,.,TRBV5-4,TGTGCCAGCAGCTTCGGACAGGGACCCTACGAGCAGTACTTC,CASSFGQGPYEQYF
TRBD1,TRBJ1-4,.,TRBV19,TGTGCCACTCGGGACAGGCAAGCAACTAATGAAAAACTGTTTTTT,CATRDRQATNEKLFF
.,TRBJ2-2,.,TRBV6-4,TGTGCCAGCAGTGACTCTGGAGCGGTGTGGGAAACCGGGGAGCTGTTTTTT,CASSDSGAVWETGELFF
.,TRBJ2-3,few,TRBV2,TGTGCCAGCAGTGAACAGGGGCAAGATACGCAGTATTTT,CASSEQGQDTQYF
.,TRBJ1-1,.,TRBV11-1,TGTGCCAGCAGCTTATTGAGCATGAACACTGAAGCTTTCTTT,CASSLLSMNTEAFF
TRBD1,TRBJ2-7,.,TRBV28,TGTGCCAGCAGCCCGACAGGGCTATACGAGCAGTACTTC,CASSPTGLYEQYF
.,TRBJ1-5,few,TRBV6-5,TGTGCCAGCAAAAGGACAGTTTATCAGCCCCAGCATTTT,CASKRTVYQPQHF
.,TRBJ2-5,.,TRBV7-9,TGTGCCAGCAGCTTAAGGGGAAAAGAGACCCAGTACTTC,CASSLRGKETQYF
TRBD1,TRBJ2-3,.,TRBV10-3,TGTGCCATCAGTCCGGACAGGGGAGGCACAGATACGCAGTATTTT,CAISPDRGGTDTQYF
.,TRBJ1-1,many,TRBV27,TGTGCCAGCAGTTTAGGGGGCCTAAACACTGAAGCTTTCTTT,CASSLGGLNTEAFF
TRBD1,TRBJ2-7,once,TRBV29-1,TGCAGCGTCGGACAGGGAGTCGACGAGCAGTACTTC,CSVGQGVDEQYF
.,TRBJ2-7,.,TRBV11-1,TGTGCCAGCAGCTTGGCAGGGCTTTCCTACGAGCAGTACTTC,CASSLAGLSYEQYF
.,TRBJ2-5,.,TRBV5-6,TGTGCCAGCAGCCGCACAGGGCTCCAAGAGACCCAGTACTTC,CASSRTGLQETQYF
.,TRBJ2-1,.,TRBV19,TGTGCCAGTAGTATAGAGGCCGGAGGCTGGGGACTGTCCTACAATGAGCAGTTCTTC,CASSIEAGGWGLSYNEQFF
TRBD2,TRBJ2-1,.,TRBV6-6,TGTGCCAGCAGTTACGGGACTAGTAATCGTGAGCAGTTCTTC,CASSYGTSNREQFF
TRBD1,TRBJ2-7,.,TRBV10-2,TGCGCCAGCACAGGCCCTTCCAGGGGGCCGGGGGAGCAGTACTTC,CASTGPSRGPGEQYF
TRBD2,TRBJ2-5,.,TRBV28,TGTGCCAGCAGCTTCGGGACTAGCGGGAGGGGAGAGACCCAGTACTTC,CASSFGTSGRGETQYF
.,TRBJ2-3,few,TRBV29-1,TGCAGCGTTGAAGTTGGCGGGCGACTCACAGATACGCAGTATTTT,CSVEVGGRLTDTQYF
TRBD2,TRBJ2-3,.,TRBV27,TGTGCCAGCAGTTCCCGGGGAGGGCGCACAGATACGCAGTATTTT,CASSSRGGRTDTQYF
.,TRBJ2-5,.,TRBV2,TGTGCCAGCAGTGAGGAGACAGGTCAGGGAGAGACCCAGTACTTC,CASSEETGQGETQYF
.,TRBJ1-3,.,TRBV7-9,TGTGCCAGCAGCCCCGGACACTCCGGCTCTGGAAACACCATATATTTT,CASSPGHSGSGNTIYF
TRBD2,TRBJ2-5,.,TRBV18,TGTGCCAGCTCACCACCCAGCGCTAGCGGGGCGGAGACCCAGTACTTC,CASSPPSASGAETQYF
.,TRBJ1-5,few,TRBV19,TGTGCCAGTAGTATAGGACAGTTCAATCAGCCCCAGCATTTT,CASSIGQFNQPQHF
.,TRBJ1-1,.,TRBV19,TGTGCCAGTAGTTACGAGCCGAACACTGAAGCTTTCTTT,CASSYEPNTEAFF